This TCR beta chain was recorded in a study of HIV-infected patients and healthy controls. Study-wide results and caveats: MAIT alpha-chain CDR3s were frequent in healthy controls, depleted in HIV+.

This clonotype showed up just once. What it binds is unknown. The repertoire came from unfractionated whole blood and reflected all unsorted peripheral T cells. As controls, some ten uninfected healthy donors gave samples, and four gave two samples around 13 weeks apart. About 500 ng RNA was reverse transcribed with alpha and beta constant-region primers. Using multiplexing indices, alpha and beta chain libraries were generated apart by chain-specific third strand synthesis. TCRdb independently ran MiXCR on the 5' RACE reads; one entry per CDR3 protein. This table has 8,000 to 13,000 distinct CDR3 sequences, roughly 8% appearing once. The germline gives CDR1 SGHDN, CDR2 FVKESK. V lost 1 base, J lost 4 bases, and 7 bases lay in between. The CDR3 totals 13 residues.

The sequence derives from an adult in good health. Sequenced: blood. This chain connects TRBV14 to TRBJ1-2; D gene unclear. The CDR3 DNA reads TGTGCCAGCAGCCAAGGGATTTCCTATGGCTACACCTTC. This encodes CASSQGISYGYTF.